This T cell receptor beta chain stems from a study of CD8 T cells in ankylosing spondylitis. Study-level findings and limits: One TCR beta motif, made up of seven to nine highly homologous variants, appeared characteristic of ankylosing spondylitis blood. Peripheral blood samples showed relatively rare disease-linked clones, and these clones were CD8+.

TCRdb analysed the 5' RACE reads with MiXCR anew, one entry per CDR3 protein. The sample has around 340,000 distinct CDR3 sequences, 20% seen once; the top ten hold around 13%. A word on this clonotype: Its specificity is not known.

This CDR3 comprises 12 residues. Trimming took off 8 bases at V and 11 bases at J, with 19 bases between the two ends. Germline V gene data show CDR1 as MNHEY and CDR2 as SMNVEV (reference sequence). This TCR was sampled from a male donor with ankylosing spondylitis or in good health (not recorded which). The chain uses TRBV27 and TRBJ2-7; tentative D call: TRBD1 (5 bases). What was sequenced was blood, either unsorted or a sorted T cell fraction (not recorded which). The CDR3 is CASGLLGQVEYF. DNA of the CDR3: TGTGCCAGCGGCCTCTTGGGGCAGGTGGAGTACTTC.